The 6 T cell receptor beta chains in this list originate from one sample, sequenced in a study of blood T cell repertoires in COVID-19. Generated by immunoSEQ multiplex PCR, the TCRdb table keeps only in-frame clones and is missing some. The sample comprises around 56,000 clones, around 89% of which are singletons, and more than 15% rests with the top ten. What was sequenced was peripheral blood. The source is a human donor in a cohort sampled during active COVID-19.

The chain recombines TRBV7-2 with TRBJ1-2; 7 nucleotides agree with TRBD1. CDR3 length equals 15 residues. CDR1 SGHTA and CDR2 FQGNSA come from the germline V gene. Trimming cost V 4 bases and J 8 bases; bases outside gene matches: 13. CDR3 protein: CASSSGQPTLWGYTF. The CDR3 nucleotides read TGTGCCAGCAGCTCGGGACAGCCCACCCTCTGGGGCTACACCTTC.

J is TRBJ2-3 and V is TRBV11-3; TRBD2 matches 7 bases. This CDR3 comprises 14 residues. V trimming: 5 bases; J trimming: 0 bases; junction bases outside the gene matches: 2. Per the germline V gene, CDR1 is SGHNT and CDR2 is YENEEA. CDR3 residues: CASSSGVSTDTQYF. The DNA for the CDR3 is TGTGCCAGCAGCAGCGGGGTGAGCACAGATACGCAGTATTTT.

The chain uses TRBV5-1 and TRBJ1-3, with D unresolved. With 0 bases removed from V and 4 bases from J, the gap between germline ends came to 8 bases. Germline CDR1 SGHRS, CDR2 YFSETQ. The CDR3 is 14 amino acids. In DNA form, the CDR3 reads TGCGCCAGCAGCTTGGCGGGTTTCGGAAACACCATATATTTT. Its translation is CASSLAGFGNTIYF.

The sample holds one count of this clone. The chain is built from TRBV4-1 and TRBJ2-2; no clear D. The CDR3 contains 16 residues. V was shortened by 3 bases and J by 3 bases, with 14 bases between the two germline ends. In germline, CDR1 is MGHRA, CDR2 YSYEKL. The DNA for the CDR3 is TGCGCCAGCAGCCAGTCCGAGCAAAAACACACCGGGGAGCTGTTTTTT. Translating gives CASSQSEQKHTGELFF.

The rearrangement joins TRBV7-2 to TRBJ2-2; D uncertain. This CDR3 contains 16 residues. V was cut by 0 bases and J by 1 base, with 9 bases left in between. Germline V gene lookup returns CDR1 SGHTA and CDR2 FQGNSA. The chain's CDR3 is CASSLAARRNTGELFF. DNA for the CDR3: TGTGCCAGCAGCTTAGCGGCCAGAAGGAACACCGGGGAGCTGTTTTTT.

The V call is TRBV30, the J call TRBJ1-4, with D perhaps matching TRBD1 (6 bases). Germline assignment: CDR1 GTSNPN and CDR2 SVGIG (reference sequence). CDR3 length equals 14 residues. The ends were cut back, 2 bases at V and 8 bases at J, with 15 bases in the middle. CDR3 protein: CAWSLGHDGEKLFF. For the CDR3, the DNA is TGTGCCTGGAGTTTGGGACATGATGGAGAAAAACTGTTTTTT. Complete variable domain (other parts from reference TRBV30 and TRBJ1-4): SQTIHQWPATLVQPVGSPLSLECTVEGTSNPNLYWYRQAAGRGLQLLFYSVGIGQISSEVPQNLSASRPQDRQFILSSKKLLLSDSGFYLCAWSLGHDGEKLFFGSGTQLSVL.